This is a list of T cell receptor beta chains from one sample in a study of blood T cell repertoires in COVID-19. TCRdb's table, derived via immunoSEQ multiplex PCR, lists solely in-frame clones and lacks some. The profile shows under 250,000 clones, about four fifths of them singletons. The material sequenced was peripheral blood. All receptors come from a man older than 75 with acute or convalescent COVID-19. CDR3s include the opening cysteine and the closing phenylalanine or tryptophan. A D gene is named only where the DNA matches it firmly. Clone size is given for some rows only: seen once, a few or many times, or a class if the clone is expanded.

size	D	V	J	DNA	CDR3
NA	TRBD1	TRBV5-1	TRBJ1-2	TGCGCCAGCAGCTTTACGGACAGGGGGCAAGGCTACACCTTC	CASSFTDRGQGYTF
once	NA	TRBV24-1	TRBJ2-1	TGTGCCACCAGTGATCTGAAAGAAGGAGGGGACAATGAGCAGTTCTTC	CATSDLKEGGDNEQFF
once	TRBD2	TRBV10-3	TRBJ2-7	TGTGCCATCAGTGAACTAGCGGGAGGGTACGAGCAGTACTTC	CAISELAGGYEQYF
NA	NA	TRBV10-3	TRBJ2-2	TGTGCCATCCGGAGCACCGGGGAGCTGTTTTTT	CAIRSTGELFF
NA	TRBD1	TRBV2	TRBJ1-6	TGTGCCAGCAGTGTAGTCCGGGACAGAACCTTTAATTCACCCCTCCACTTT	CASSVVRDRTFNSPLHF
NA	NA	TRBV4-2	TRBJ1-5	TGTGCCAGCAGCCCGGGGGACTCACAGCCCCAGCATTTT	CASSPGDSQPQHF
NA	NA	TRBV5-6	TRBJ2-1	TGTGCCAGCAGCTCATATAGCAATGAGCAGTTCTTC	CASSSYSNEQFF
NA	NA	TRBV28	TRBJ1-4	TGTGCCAGCAGTTTGGGGTGGTCGGGCAGGGAACTGTTTTTT	CASSLGWSGRELFF
NA	NA	TRBV18	TRBJ2-7	TGTGCCAGCTCACCAGATATGATTGGCGGGGGCTTGGACGAGCAGTACTTC	CASSPDMIGGGLDEQYF
NA	NA	TRBV2	TRBJ2-3	TGTGCCAGCAACGCTAGTCCTCCCACAGATACGCAGTATTTT	CASNASPPTDTQYF
NA	NA	TRBV29-1	TRBJ1-2	TGCGGCATACGAATCACTCCAGGGTCAGCTAACTATGGCTACACCTTC	CGIRITPGSANYGYTF
NA	TRBD2	TRBV28	TRBJ2-7	TGTGCCAGCAGACCCGGGACTAGCGGGGGGGCTTTCTCCTACGAGCAGTACTTC	CASRPGTSGGAFSYEQYF
few	TRBD1	TRBV15	TRBJ1-3	TGTGCCACCAGCGACCCCGGGACAGGACGGCATGGGGGAAACACCATATATTTT	CATSDPGTGRHGGNTIYF
NA	TRBD2	TRBV3-1/TRBV3-2	TRBJ2-3	TGTGCCAGCAGCCAAGAATCGGGACTAGCGGGAGTTCCGGATACGCAGTATTTT	CASSQESGLAGVPDTQYF
NA	NA	TRBV4-1	TRBJ1-6	TGCGCCACTAAAGCCGGCAGTCCGGGCTCCTATAATTCACCCCTCCACTTT	CATKAGSPGSYNSPLHF
NA	TRBD1	TRBV27	TRBJ2-7	TGTGCCAGCAGTCCAGCTATGGACAGGGCCGCCATAGAGCAGTACTTC	CASSPAMDRAAIEQYF
few	TRBD1	TRBV5-1	TRBJ2-2	TGCGCCAGCAGCTTGGCCGGACAGGGTCGGGCCGGGGAGCTGTTTTTT	CASSLAGQGRAGELFF
NA	NA	TRBV5-1	TRBJ2-3	TGCGCCAGCAGCTTGGATACCCGGGATACGCAGTATTTT	CASSLDTRDTQYF
once	NA	TRBV28	TRBJ1-1	TGTGCCAGCAGTTTATCGGCAGGGGTAGGCACTGAAGCTTTCTTT	CASSLSAGVGTEAFF
NA	TRBD1	TRBV29-1	TRBJ1-1	TGCAGCGTTGTGGGTGTGGGACAGGAGATTGGTATTCGAGGCACTGAAGCTTTCTTT	CSVVGVGQEIGIRGTEAFF
NA	NA	TRBV3-1/TRBV3-2	TRBJ2-7	TGTGCCAGCAGCCAAGAACAGTCCTACGAGCAGTACTTC	CASSQEQSYEQYF
NA	NA	TRBV7-2	TRBJ1-6	TGTGCCAGCAGCCTACTAGTTTCGAGCTCCTATAATTCACCCCTCCACTTT	CASSLLVSSSYNSPLHF
NA	TRBD2	TRBV7-8	TRBJ2-3	TGTGCCAGCACCGCCCGATGGGGGGGGCGATCCGGACTAGCGGGGACAGATACGCAGTATTTT	CASTARWGGRSGLAGTDTQYF
NA	TRBD1	TRBV3-1/TRBV3-2	TRBJ1-3	TGTGCCAGCAGTCCTCCAGGGGGATCTGGAAACACCATATATTTT	CASSPPGGSGNTIYF
NA	TRBD1	TRBV6-1	TRBJ2-7	TGTGCCAGCAGCCGAACCGGGACAGGGAACTACGAGCAGTACTTC	CASSRTGTGNYEQYF
NA	NA	TRBV9	TRBJ2-7	TGTGCCAGCAGCGCAGAAACCGGGGGGCTAGCGGATTCTAACGAGCAGTACTTC	CASSAETGGLADSNEQYF
NA	TRBD1	TRBV6-4	TRBJ2-3	TGTGCCAGCAGGGGACAGGGGGCAACAGATACGCAGTATTTT	CASRGQGATDTQYF
once	TRBD2	TRBV19	TRBJ2-1	TGTGCCAGTAGACCGACTAGCCCGTACAATGAGCAGTTCTTC	CASRPTSPYNEQFF
NA	TRBD2	TRBV28	TRBJ2-1	TGTGCCAGCATCAAGGGGGGACTAGGAAGGAATGAGCAGTTCTTC	CASIKGGLGRNEQFF
NA	TRBD1	TRBV7-9	TRBJ2-7	TGTGCCAGCAGTACAGGGGGGAACGAGCAGTACTTC	CASSTGGNEQYF
NA	TRBD1	TRBV7-9	TRBJ2-7	TGTGCCAGCAGCTCGGGGGACAGGAGATACGAGCAGTACTTC	CASSSGDRRYEQYF
NA	NA	TRBV18	TRBJ1-4	TGTGCCAGCTCACCGAACGGGGTAGACGAAAAACTGTTTTTT	CASSPNGVDEKLFF
NA	NA	TRBV27	TRBJ2-7	TGTGCCAGCAGTTTATCGAGCCGGCCGCGGCACTACGAGCAGTACTTC	CASSLSSRPRHYEQYF
NA	TRBD1	TRBV7-2	TRBJ1-2	TGTGCCAGCAGACCGTGGACAGGTCGTAACTATGGCTACACCTTC	CASRPWTGRNYGYTF
many	NA	TRBV6-5	TRBJ1-4	TGTGCCAGCAGTTCCACGACACGTATATGGGAAAAACTGTTTTTT	CASSSTTRIWEKLFF
NA	TRBD1	TRBV5-1	TRBJ2-5	TGCGCCAGCAGCTTGGGACAGGGGGGTGAGACCCAGTACTTC	CASSLGQGGETQYF
few	NA	TRBV2	TRBJ2-7	TGTGCCAGCAGGGCGGCCTACGAGCAGTACTTC	CASRAAYEQYF
NA	NA	TRBV6-4	TRBJ2-3	TGTGCCAGCAGTGACATGCGTGGAGATACGCAGTATTTT	CASSDMRGDTQYF
NA	TRBD1	TRBV5-1	TRBJ1-3	TGCGCCAGCAGCTGGACAGGGTCGGGAAACACCATATATTTT	CASSWTGSGNTIYF
NA	NA	TRBV7-8	TRBJ2-7	TGTGCCAGCAGCCTAAGGGGCGGCGAGCAGTACTTC	CASSLRGGEQYF
NA	TRBD1	TRBV19	TRBJ1-5	TGTGCCAGTAGCGAACAGGGGAGGAACAATCAGCCCCAGCATTTT	CASSEQGRNNQPQHF
NA	TRBD2	TRBV18	TRBJ2-7	TGTGCCAGCTCACCTGGACTAGCGCTTACCTCCTACGAGCAGTACTTC	CASSPGLALTSYEQYF
NA	NA	TRBV27	TRBJ2-3	TGTGCCAGCAGTTTAGGGGGACACTCGGTCCCAGATACGCAGTATTTT	CASSLGGHSVPDTQYF
NA	NA	TRBV20-1	TRBJ2-5	TGCAGTGCTCGGACAAAAGAGACCCAGTACTTC	CSARTKETQYF
NA	NA	TRBV9	TRBJ1-1	TGTGCCAGCAGCGTAGGTCCAGGGAACACTGAAGCTTTCTTT	CASSVGPGNTEAFF
NA	TRBD1	TRBV4-1	TRBJ1-2	TGCGCCAGCAGCCAAGAGGGGGCAGGGGGCAACTATGGCTACACCTTC	CASSQEGAGGNYGYTF
NA	TRBD1	TRBV6-6	TRBJ1-2	TGTGCCAGCAGCCGGACAGGGGGCTTGGGAGGCTACACCTTC	CASSRTGGLGGYTF
NA	NA	TRBV2	TRBJ2-7	TGTGCCAGCAGTGAACGTAGGGGTCCCTACGAGCAGTACTTC	CASSERRGPYEQYF
once	TRBD1	TRBV24-1	TRBJ1-2	TGTGCCACCAGATCAGGACAGGGGAACTATGGCTACACCTTC	CATRSGQGNYGYTF
NA	NA	TRBV5-4	TRBJ1-1	TGTGCCGGCCTTTTTGCGGAGGCGCGCACTGAAGCTTTCTTT	CAGLFAEARTEAFF
NA	TRBD2	TRBV5-1	TRBJ2-1	TGCGCCAGCAACTTAGGGGCGGGAGTGCCCTACAATGAGCAGTTCTTC	CASNLGAGVPYNEQFF
NA	NA	TRBV19	TRBJ1-1	TGTGCCAGTAGGCGGCTGGAGGACACTGAAGCTTTCTTT	CASRRLEDTEAFF
NA	NA	TRBV23-1	TRBJ2-7	TGCGCCAGCAGTCGTGTCACAGCCTACGAGCAGTACTTC	CASSRVTAYEQYF
once	NA	TRBV28	TRBJ2-5	TGTGCCAGCCGAGAGATGGGGCGATCATACCAAGAGACCCAGTACTTC	CASREMGRSYQETQYF
NA	NA	TRBV15	TRBJ2-7	TGTGCCACCAGCAAGGGGGTTGGGAGCTCCTACGAGCAGTACTTC	CATSKGVGSSYEQYF
NA	NA	TRBV19	TRBJ1-5	TGTGCCAGTAGTATTGAGGGAATTAGCAATCAGCCCCAGCATTTT	CASSIEGISNQPQHF
once	TRBD1	TRBV6-1	TRBJ2-3	TGTGCCAGCAGTGAGTCACGAGGGGGCGCGGATACGCAGTATTTT	CASSESRGGADTQYF
NA	TRBD1	TRBV11-3	TRBJ2-2	TGTGCCAGCAGCTTACAGGGGGACACCGGGGAGCTGTTTTTT	CASSLQGDTGELFF